A single sample is the source of the 13 T cell receptor beta chains below, sequenced in a study of T-cell reconstitution after alpha-beta-depleted transplantation in children. The TCRbeta library incorporated unique molecular identifiers. One entry per CDR3 protein results from TCRdb running MiXCR on the PCR reads. The sample has some 460,000 distinct CDR3 sequences, 15% to 20% seen once; the top ten hold just under 30%. Source: PBMCs, mostly from graft donor cells, taken 360 days after TCRalphabeta/CD19-depleted stem cell transplant. Every receptor here comes from a boy in the first two years of life who had a stem cell transplant for Wiskott-Aldrich syndrome, so the T cells may come from the graft donor.

This chain links TRBV4-2 with TRBJ2-3, with no clear D. CDR1 is LGHNA, CDR2 YNFKEQ, per germline. CDR3 length: 14 amino acids. Trimming stripped 0 bases from V and 5 bases from J, with 9 bases between. CDR3 sequence (DNA): TGTGCCAGCAGCCAAGATGGGTTGGGAGATACGCAGTATTTT. This sequence encodes CASSQDGLGDTQYF.

The V gene is TRBV7-6, the J gene TRBJ2-5; 7 bases align to TRBD2. The CDR3 is 15 residues long. With 6 bases clipped from V and 5 bases from J, the junction kept 12 bases outside the gene matches. Germline values: CDR1 SGHVS, CDR2 FNYEAQ. CDR3 in DNA: TGTGCCAGCAGGAGTAAAGCGGGAAGGCAGGAGACCCAGTACTTC. Translation: CASRSKAGRQETQYF.

This clonotype came up a few times. V is TRBV20-1 and J is TRBJ1-1; D gene ambiguous. Looked up from germline, CDR1 is DFQATT and CDR2 is SNEGSKA (reference sequence). The CDR3 is 12 residues long. V gave up 4 bases and J gave up 0 bases, with 6 bases separating them. DNA for the CDR3: TGCAGTGCTACTAGCTTGAACACTGAAGCTTTCTTT. It encodes CSATSLNTEAFF.

The V call is TRBV12-3 or TRBV12-4, the J call TRBJ1-1; D unclear. The CDR3 totals 13 residues. The ends were cut back, 4 bases at V and 0 bases at J, with 6 bases in the middle. The CDR3 spells CASSSNVNTEAFF. The CDR3 DNA reads TGTGCCAGCAGTTCTAATGTGAACACTGAAGCTTTCTTT.

As DNA, the CDR3 is TGTGCCAGCTCACCACGGCAGGTGAACTATGGCTACACCTTC. This encodes CASSPRQVNYGYTF. The chain couples TRBV18 to TRBJ1-2; no clear D gene. CDR3 length: 14 amino acids. In germline, CDR1 is KGHSH, CDR2 LQKENI. Between the trimmed V and J ends, which lost 1 base and 2 bases, there was a span of 8 bases.

V and J are TRBV5-1 and TRBJ1-1; D remains ambiguous. Germline V lookup: CDR1 SGHRS, CDR2 YFSETQ. V was cut by 4 bases and J by 0 bases, with 10 bases left in between. CDR3 length: 14 amino acids. The CDR3 DNA follows: TGCGCCAGCAGCCCTTCTTTCATGAACACTGAAGCTTTCTTT. Protein product: CASSPSFMNTEAFF.

V usage is TRBV5-1 and J usage is TRBJ2-1, with 10 positions matching TRBD1. Germline V gives CDR1 SGHRS, CDR2 YFSETQ. The CDR3 loop spans 15 amino acids. The junction had 12 bases not matched to a gene; V was cut back by 7 bases and J by 8 bases. The CDR3 region is CASSQRDRGYDEQFF. DNA of the CDR3: TGCGCCAGCTCTCAGCGGGACAGGGGATATGATGAGCAGTTCTTC.

This clonotype appeared a few times. The chain has TRBV2 and TRBJ2-1, with TRBD1 matching 7 bases. CDR1 and CDR2 from the germline V gene are SNHLY and FYNNEI. The CDR3 contains 15 residues. Trimming removed 7 bases from V and 5 bases from J; junction bases left unmatched: 11. This CDR3 is CASTTRTGGNNEQFF. In DNA, the CDR3 is TGTGCCAGCACCACAAGGACAGGTGGGAACAATGAGCAGTTCTTC.

The chain carries TRBV11-2 and TRBJ2-4; TRBD2 might be the D (5 bases). This CDR3 spans 20 amino acids. Germline V lookup: CDR1 SGHAT, CDR2 FQNNGV. With 0 bases removed from V and 2 bases from J, the gap between germline ends came to 23 bases. The CDR3 is CASSLDRGSQFLPSKNIQYF. The CDR3 coding sequence is TGTGCCAGCAGCTTAGATCGGGGTAGCCAGTTCTTACCCTCCAAAAACATTCAGTACTTC.

This clonotype was seen more than once but under ten times. V is TRBV24-1 and J is TRBJ2-5, with 10 bases lining up with TRBD2. V lost 7 bases and J lost 1; bases outside the gene matches: 2. The CDR3 is 14 residues long. Germline V CDR1 and CDR2: KGHDR, SFDVKD. The CDR3 nucleotides are TGTGCCACCAGGGCTAGCGGGAGCCAAGAGACCCAGTACTTC. Encoded protein: CATRASGSQETQYF.

The sample holds many counts of this clonotype. The chain has TRBV4-2 and TRBJ1-4; D is possibly TRBD1 (6 bases). The CDR3 has 14 amino acids. V was pared by 4 bases and J by 6 bases, with 12 bases between. Germline lookup yields CDR1 LGHNA and CDR2 YNFKEQ. The CDR3 DNA reads as TGTGCCAGCAGCCTCGGACACAGGGATGAAAAACTGTTTTTT. Protein product: CASSLGHRDEKLFF.

The table lists this clonotype with a few counts. This sequence joins TRBV7-6 and TRBJ2-1; 14 nucleotides match TRBD2. J was trimmed by 0 bases and V by 4 bases; bases with no gene match: 5. The CDR3 extends over 18 amino acids. Germline values: CDR1 SGHVS, CDR2 FNYEAQ. Here the CDR3 reads CASSSRLAGGFSYNEQFF. As DNA, the CDR3 is TGTGCCAGCAGCTCCCGACTAGCGGGGGGGTTCTCCTACAATGAGCAGTTCTTC. Complete variable domain (other parts from reference TRBV7-6 and TRBJ2-1): GAGVSQSPRYKVTKRGQDVALRCDPISGHVSLYWYRQALGQGPEFLTYFNYEAQQDKSGLPNDRFSAERPEGSISTLTIQRTEQRDSAMYRCASSSRLAGGFSYNEQFFGPGTRLTVL.

The chain combines TRBV5-1 with TRBJ2-7; 8 positions match TRBD1. Germline loops: CDR1 SGHRS, CDR2 YFSETQ. The CDR3 has 14 amino acids. J gave up 3 bases and V 2 bases, and 4 bases lay outside the gene matches. DNA of the CDR3: TGCGCCAGCAGCTTTACAGGGGGGAGCTACGAGCAGTACTTC. Protein: CASSFTGGSYEQYF.